This T cell receptor (beta chain) was captured in a study of T cell changes during pregnancy in multiple sclerosis. The repertoire was sequenced with immunoSEQ multiplex PCR; TCRdb's copy has only in-frame clones and lacks some. The sample holds approximately 32,000 clones, roughly nine tenths seen once. Trimming cost V 6 bases and J 4 bases; bases outside gene matches: 11. The germline V gene encodes CDR1 MRHNA and CDR2 SNTAGT. The CDR3 is 18 residues long. The chain links TRBV6-4 to TRBJ2-3; 15 positions match TRBD2. The sequence came from a female donor with multiple sclerosis, enrolled in a pregnancy study. The sample here was CD8+ T cells from peripheral blood mononuclear cells, taken in the first trimester of pregnancy. The CDR3 spells CASSGLAGGPMGSDTQYF. The CDR3 DNA follows: TGTGCCAGCAGCGGACTAGCGGGAGGGCCGATGGGGTCAGATACGCAGTATTTT.